This T cell receptor beta chain was recovered during a study of cytomegalovirus exposure and HLA in healthy donors. Study-level results: Investigators reported some 150 TCR beta chains as tied to cytomegalovirus. There were reportedly fewer N-insertions in an Asian-associated ancestry cluster than the approximately 630-donor mean, in a later analysis. Among TCR sequences, most were rare, though some public TCRs appeared in many donors.

The PCR employed 60 Vbeta primers together with 13 Jbeta primers. Sequencing was performed with immunoSEQ multiplex PCR; in TCRdb, only in-frame clones are kept and a portion is missing. The sample contains approximately 100,000 clones, about 86% of which appear only once. This clone was observed a handful of times. Its specificity is unknown. V dropped 6 bases and J dropped 5; count of bases not matched to a gene: 11. The CDR3 runs to 15 residues. Germline lookup yields CDR1 MNHEY and CDR2 SVGAGI. This sequence joins TRBV6-5 and TRBJ2-7; 9 nucleotides align to TRBD1. This receptor was obtained from a young woman in good health and CMV-seronegative. Sequencing was carried out using PBMCs. CDR3 DNA: TGTGCCAGCAGCCCGACAGGGGGGGATCACCACGAGCAGTACTTC. As protein: CASSPTGGDHHEQYF.